Each of the 23 T cell receptor beta chains below was sequenced from the same sample in a study of molecular identifiers for immune sequencing clone quantification (dated by TCRdb to 2017 to 2018). The library was made by PCR. The instrument given in TCRdb is NextSeq 500. TCRdb took the public reads, trimmed them with fastp at Q25, ran MiXCR for clone calling and kept in-frame beta chains. Duplicate CDR3 protein sequences are folded into a single record with the most common DNA and genes. For this sample the table gives approximately 590,000 distinct CDR3 sequences, of which 25% were detected only once. 0.7% to 0.95% of the sample comes from the top ten. Sequencing was done on a sample of naive CD8+ T cells from blood, with Jurkat cell RNA spiked in. What the cell subset or site label conveys for this sample: FACS-sorted CD8+CD4-CCR7+CD45RA+ naive T cells. Receptor source: a human donor in good health. Some libraries in this study had Jurkat cell RNA spiked in.

This clonotype came up many times. The V gene is TRBV3-1, the J gene TRBJ2-7; D is perhaps TRBD2 (5 bases). V shed 2 bases and J shed 5 bases, with 10 bases lying between them. CDR1 is LGHDT, CDR2 YNNKEL, per germline (reference sequence). The CDR3 loop spans 13 amino acids. The CDR3 coding sequence is TGTGCCAGCAGCCAAAAAGCGAGGGACGAGCAGTACTTC. As protein: CASSQKARDEQYF.

This clonotype appeared a few times. The chain recombines TRBV12-3 or TRBV12-4 with TRBJ2-5, with 10 bases identical to TRBD2. The ends lost 5 bases at V and 4 bases at J; junction bases unmatched: 10. The CDR3 is 16 amino acids. The DNA for the CDR3 is TGTGCCAGCAGTCCACTAGCGGGGCCCAACGGAGAGACCCAGTACTTC. Protein sequence: CASSPLAGPNGETQYF.

In the case of this clonotype: The junction and the germline gene differ at one end; a read error may be behind it. The chain combines TRBV4-3 with TRBJ1-3; no firm D call. CDR1 is LGHNA, CDR2 YSLEER, per germline. The CDR3 runs 16 residues. The CDR3 reads CARSPGGLLSGNTIYF. Written as DNA, the CDR3 is TGCGCCCGCAGCCCAGGCGGACTTCTCTCTGGAAACACCATATATTTT.

Worth noting for this clonotype: A read error may explain this, as a much larger clone is one base away. The chain's CDR3 is CASSLFGVGQYF. CDR3 bases: TGTGCCAGCAGCTTATTCGGGGTCGGGCAGTACTTC. The rearrangement uses TRBV7-2 and TRBJ2-7; tentative D call: TRBD2 (5 bases). Germline CDR1 and CDR2: SGHTA and FQGNSA. V was pared by 2 bases and J by 9 bases, with 11 bases between. The CDR3 runs to 12 residues.

A few counts support this clonotype. CDR3 amino acids: CASRTTLAGLTSMEQFF. For the CDR3, the DNA is TGTGCCAGCAGAACTACCCTAGCGGGGCTTACTAGTATGGAGCAGTTCTTC. The chain couples TRBV27 to TRBJ2-1, with 9 positions matching TRBD2. V dropped 6 bases and J dropped 10; count of bases not matched to a gene: 19. This CDR3 is built from 17 residues. Germline V gives CDR1 MNHEY, CDR2 SMNVEV (reference sequence).

Details on this clonotype: A single base separates this from a much larger clone, so it may be a read error. This rearrangement joins TRBV29-1 to TRBJ2-3; maybe TRBD2 (6 bases). The V end was cut by 4 bases, the J end by 2 bases, with 16 bases between. There are 15 residues in the CDR3. Germline assignment: CDR1 SQVTM and CDR2 ANQGSEA. The CDR3 nucleotides are TGCAGCGTTGGGGGAGGACTAATTATCACAGATACGCAGTATTTT. Translating gives CSVGGGLIITDTQYF.

The rearrangement uses TRBV4-3 and TRBJ2-1; TRBD2 aligns across 9 bases. The CDR3 covers 19 residues. Germline CDR1 LGHNA, CDR2 YSLEER. The J segment lost 1 base and the V segment lost 0 bases, leaving 10 bases of the junction unmatched. CDR3 DNA sequence: TGCGCCAGCAGCCAAGAGGGATATAGCGGGGGAAGTTCCTACAATGAGCAGTTCTTC. Protein sequence: CASSQEGYSGGSSYNEQFF.

The genes are TRBV30 and TRBJ2-2; 12 bases match TRBD2. Germline V gene data show CDR1 as GTSNPN and CDR2 as SVGIG (reference sequence). The CDR3 has 16 amino acids. Germline trimming cut 2 bases from V and 6 bases from J; bases unmatched to any gene: 7. The CDR3 reads CAWSRLAGGRAGELFF. The CDR3 DNA follows: TGTGCCTGGAGTCGGCTAGCGGGGGGGCGGGCCGGGGAGCTGTTTTTT. Supplemented by reference TRBV30 and TRBJ2-2, the full variable domain reads SQTIHQWPATLVQPVGSPLSLECTVEGTSNPNLYWYRQAAGRGLQLLFYSVGIGQISSEVPQNLSASRPQDRQFILSSKKLLLSDSGFYLCAWSRLAGGRAGELFFGEGSRLTVL.

The chain links TRBV25-1 to TRBJ1-1; no clear D. Per the germline V gene, CDR1 is MGHDK and CDR2 is SYGVNS. V gave up 3 bases and J gave up 6 bases, with 2 bases separating them. The CDR3 length is 10 residues. CDR3 DNA sequence: TGTGCCAGCAGTGATGCTGAAGCTTTCTTT. It translates to CASSDAEAFF.

This clonotype was recorded many times. This chain uses TRBV11-2 with TRBJ2-1, with D possibly being TRBD1 (5 bases). CDR3 size: 15 residues. Germline V CDR1 and CDR2: SGHAT, FQNNGV. Trimming left V 1 base short and J 3 bases short, with 10 bases between. CDR3 region: CASSLASGLYNEQFF. CDR3 nucleotides: TGTGCCAGCAGCTTAGCATCAGGGCTCTACAATGAGCAGTTCTTC.

This chain joins TRBV5-6 and TRBJ2-7; possibly TRBD1 for D (5 bases). Germline V CDR1 and CDR2: SGHDT, YYEEEE. The CDR3 length is 14 residues. Trimming took off 0 bases at V and 6 bases at J, with 13 bases between the two ends. CDR3 coding DNA: TGTGCCAGCAGCTTGGCCGGCTATGGGGCCGAGCAGTACTTC. Protein sequence: CASSLAGYGAEQYF.

V and J are TRBV2 and TRBJ1-6; 9 bases match TRBD1. This CDR3 region has 14 residues. V trimming: 8 bases; J trimming: 7 bases; junction bases outside the gene matches: 6. Germline CDR1 reads SNHLY; CDR2 reads FYNNEI. This CDR3 reads CASHSGTGNSPLHF. The DNA for the CDR3 is TGTGCCAGCCACTCCGGGACAGGGAATTCACCCCTCCACTTT.

This clonotype was found a few times. The chain carries TRBV4-3 and TRBJ1-2; no firm D call. V was shortened by 2 bases and J by 3 bases, with 19 bases between the two germline ends. The CDR3 runs 17 residues. Germline CDR1 is LGHNA and CDR2 is YSLEER. CDR3 amino acids: CASSQSVSGVGDYGYTF. The CDR3 DNA is TGCGCCAGCAGCCAATCCGTTAGTGGGGTCGGAGACTATGGCTACACCTTC.

This clonotype appeared a few times. The V gene is TRBV20-1, the J gene TRBJ2-7, with TRBD1 as a possible D gene (6 bases). This CDR3 is 13 amino acids long. Germline V lookup: CDR1 DFQATT, CDR2 SNEGSKA (reference sequence). V lost 2 bases and J lost 0, with 8 bases in between. The CDR3 protein is CSARRGISYEQYF. The CDR3 bases are TGCAGTGCTAGAAGGGGGATCTCCTACGAGCAGTACTTC.

The V call is TRBV20-1, the J call TRBJ1-5; D is perhaps TRBD1 (6 bases). Germline lookup yields CDR1 DFQATT and CDR2 SNEGSKA (reference sequence). The germline V and J ends were trimmed by 0 bases and 1 base, with 16 bases remaining between them. The CDR3 runs 17 residues. The CDR3 coding sequence is TGCAGTGCTAGAGAGGGGGGGCTGGGATTGAGCAATCAGCCCCAGCATTTT. Protein: CSAREGGLGLSNQPQHF.

At least ten counts were recorded for this clonotype. The DNA for the CDR3 is TGCGCCAGCAGGTCGCTAGGTGGCACAGATACGCAGTATTTT. It is translated as CASRSLGGTDTQYF. The chain joins TRBV4-3 to TRBJ2-3; no firm D call. V was trimmed by 6 bases and J by 1 base, leaving 11 bases between them. Germline values: CDR1 LGHNA, CDR2 YSLEER. This CDR3 has 14 amino acids.

The chain has TRBV2 and TRBJ1-2; TRBD1 matches 7 bases. The CDR3 consists of 13 residues. Trimming removed 8 bases from V and 4 bases from J; junction bases left unmatched: 7. Germline V lookup: CDR1 SNHLY, CDR2 FYNNEI. The CDR3 coding sequence is TGTGCCAGCGGAAAGACAGGGCTCTATGGCTACACCTTC. As protein: CASGKTGLYGYTF. Supplemented by reference TRBV2 and TRBJ1-2, the full variable domain reads EPEVTQTPSHQVTQMGQEVILRCVPISNHLYFYWYRQILGQKVEFLVSFYNNEISEKSEIFDDQFSVERPDGSNFTLKIRSTKLEDSAMYFCASGKTGLYGYTFGSGTRLTVV.

V gene TRBV5-8 combines with J gene TRBJ2-5; D is perhaps TRBD2 (6 bases). V lost 4 bases and J 2 bases, leaving 18 bases between the germline ends. This CDR3 has 16 residues. Germline loops: CDR1 SGHTS, CDR2 YDEGEE. The CDR3 region has the DNA TGTGCCAGCAGCGCTCGCGGGACTCAGGTACAAGAGACCCAGTACTTC. This encodes CASSARGTQVQETQYF.

V gene TRBV6-5 combines with J gene TRBJ2-1; D possibly corresponds to TRBD1 (6 bases). Trimming took off 0 bases at V and 5 bases at J, with 8 bases between the two ends. The germline V gene has CDR1 MNHEY and CDR2 SVGAGI. The CDR3 runs to 14 residues. The CDR3 protein is CASSYSNRDNEQFF. The CDR3 nucleotides are TGTGCCAGCAGTTACTCGAACAGGGACAATGAGCAGTTCTTC.

The rearrangement uses TRBV5-1 and TRBJ2-2, with TRBD1 matching 7 bases. The CDR3 has 17 residues. With 0 bases clipped from V and 0 bases from J, the junction kept 5 bases outside the gene matches. CDR1 and CDR2 from the germline V gene are SGHRS and YFSETQ. The CDR3 spells CASSLDGTDTNTGELFF. CDR3 DNA: TGCGCCAGCAGCTTGGACGGGACAGACACGAACACCGGGGAGCTGTTTTTT.

This clonotype was detected once. A much more abundant neighbour one base away suggests this may be a read error. The chain combines TRBV7-8 with TRBJ1-2; D gene unclear. Germline CDR1 SGHVS, CDR2 FQNEAQ. Trimming stripped 5 bases from V and 4 bases from J, with 14 bases between. The CDR3 has 14 residues. CDR3 amino acids: CASSTIQKSYGYTF. The CDR3 DNA reads TGTGCCAGCAGCACCATACAGAAAAGCTATGGCTACACCTTC.

This clonotype came up a few times. Possible read error: a much larger clone is one base away. The rearrangement uses TRBV29-1 and TRBJ2-3; weak D call: TRBD2 (5 bases). Germline V CDR1 and CDR2: SQVTM, ANQGSEA. Between the trimmed V and J ends, which lost 7 bases and 0 bases, there was a span of 11 bases. The CDR3 loop spans 13 amino acids. The CDR3 here is CSAHGESTDTQYF. CDR3 DNA sequence: TGCAGCGCCCACGGGGAAAGCACAGATACGCAGTATTTT.

In regard to this clonotype: A much bigger clone sits one base away, suggesting this may be a read error. CDR3 sequence: CTARVGGSTDTQYF. In nucleotides, the CDR3 is TGCACTGCTAGAGTGGGGGGCAGCACAGATACGCAGTATTTT. The chain carries TRBV20-1 and TRBJ2-3, with D possibly called TRBD1 or TRBD2 (6 bases each). The germline CDR1 and CDR2 sequences are DFQATT and SNEGSKA (reference sequence). This CDR3 comprises 14 residues.